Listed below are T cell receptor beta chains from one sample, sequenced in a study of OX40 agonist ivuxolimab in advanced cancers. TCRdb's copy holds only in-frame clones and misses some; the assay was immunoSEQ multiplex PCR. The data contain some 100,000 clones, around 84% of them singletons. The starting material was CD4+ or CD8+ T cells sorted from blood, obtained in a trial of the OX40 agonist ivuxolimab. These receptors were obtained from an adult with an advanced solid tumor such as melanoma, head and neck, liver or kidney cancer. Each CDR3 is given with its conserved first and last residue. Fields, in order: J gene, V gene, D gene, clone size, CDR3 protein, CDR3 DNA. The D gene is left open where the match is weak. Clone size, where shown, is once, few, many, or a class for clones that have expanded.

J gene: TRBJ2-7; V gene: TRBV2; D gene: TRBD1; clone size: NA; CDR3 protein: CASLRTGGYEQYF; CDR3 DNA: TGTGCCAGCCTACGGACAGGGGGGTACGAGCAGTACTTC
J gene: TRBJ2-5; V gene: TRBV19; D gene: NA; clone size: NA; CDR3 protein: CASSIDTGGKTQYF; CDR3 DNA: TGTGCCAGTAGTATAGATACGGGTGGAAAGACCCAGTACTTC
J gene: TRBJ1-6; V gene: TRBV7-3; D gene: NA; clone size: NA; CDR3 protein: CASSLDSSSPLHF; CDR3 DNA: TGTGCCAGCAGCCTAGACAGTTCTTCACCCCTCCACTTT
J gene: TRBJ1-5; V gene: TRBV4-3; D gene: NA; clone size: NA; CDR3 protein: CASSQDMNQPQHF; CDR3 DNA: TGCGCCAGCAGTCAGGACATGAATCAGCCCCAGCATTTT
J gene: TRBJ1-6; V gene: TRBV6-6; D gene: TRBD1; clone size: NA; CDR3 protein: CASSLDRGNSPLHF; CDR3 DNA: TGTGCCAGCAGTCTAGACAGGGGGAATTCACCCCTCCACTTT
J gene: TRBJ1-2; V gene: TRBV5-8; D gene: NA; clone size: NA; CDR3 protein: CASSLDRKGTYGYTF; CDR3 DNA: TGTGCCAGCAGCTTGGACCGGAAGGGAACCTATGGCTACACCTTC
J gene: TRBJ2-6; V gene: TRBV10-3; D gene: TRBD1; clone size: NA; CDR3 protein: CAISPGQGNSGANVLTF; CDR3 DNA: TGTGCCATCAGCCCGGGACAGGGGAACTCTGGGGCCAACGTCCTGACTTTC
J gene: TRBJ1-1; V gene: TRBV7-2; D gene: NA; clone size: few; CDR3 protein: CASSLYIMNTEAFF; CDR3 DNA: TGTGCCAGCAGCTTATACATCATGAACACTGAAGCTTTCTTT
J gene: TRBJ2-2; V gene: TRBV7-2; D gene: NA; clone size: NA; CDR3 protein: CASSYGQSGELFF; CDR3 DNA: TGTGCCAGCAGCTATGGACAGTCCGGGGAGCTGTTTTTT
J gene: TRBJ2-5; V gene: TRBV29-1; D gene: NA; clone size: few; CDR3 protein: CSVARGPYQETQYF; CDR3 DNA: TGCAGCGTTGCTCGCGGCCCGTACCAAGAGACCCAGTACTTC
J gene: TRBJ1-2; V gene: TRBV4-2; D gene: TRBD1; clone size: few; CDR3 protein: CASSQGAGTGRNGYTF; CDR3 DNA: TGTGCCAGCAGCCAAGGGGCCGGGACAGGGCGGAATGGCTACACCTTC
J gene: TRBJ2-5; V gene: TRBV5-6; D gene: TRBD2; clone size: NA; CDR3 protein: CASRGSGGQETQYF; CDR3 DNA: TGTGCCAGCAGGGGTAGCGGGGGTCAAGAGACCCAGTACTTC
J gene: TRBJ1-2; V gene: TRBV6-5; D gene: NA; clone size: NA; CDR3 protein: CASSYSRGDYGYTF; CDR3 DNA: TGTGCCAGCAGTTACTCACGGGGAGACTATGGCTACACCTTC
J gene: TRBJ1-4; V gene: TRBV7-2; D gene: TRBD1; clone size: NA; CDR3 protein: CASSPDRGVEKLFF; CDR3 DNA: TGTGCCAGCAGCCCGGACAGGGGGGTTGAAAAACTGTTTTTT
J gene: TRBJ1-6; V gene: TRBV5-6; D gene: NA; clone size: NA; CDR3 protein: CASSLVGGPNSPLHF; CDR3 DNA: TGTGCCAGCAGCTTGGTTGGGGGGCCTAATTCACCCCTCCACTTT